The 3 T cell receptor beta chains in this list originate from one sample, sequenced in a study of blood T cell repertoires in COVID-19 (TCRdb year 2020). The library was generated by the immunoSEQ multiplex PCR assay. In its TCRdb copy, this immuneACCESS table keeps in-frame sequences only and misses some clones. Where compared with another copy, unresolved V genes explain less than half of these, and the others have no known cause. Recorded for this sample are approximately 140,000 clones; about four fifths of them occurred a single time. Around a tenth of the sample comes from the top ten. The sequenced sample was peripheral blood. Receptors were obtained from a man between 40 and 49 years old with active or convalescent COVID-19.

The chain employs TRBV29-1 and TRBJ2-3; 12 positions agree with TRBD2. CDR3 length equals 16 residues. V lost 7 bases, J lost 0 bases, and 8 bases stayed unmatched. From germline, CDR1 is SQVTM and CDR2 ANQGSEA. In nucleotides, the CDR3 is TGCAGCGCCTCTGGACTAGCGGGGTTTAGCACAGATACGCAGTATTTT. Translated, it gives CSASGLAGFSTDTQYF.

The rearrangement uses TRBV3-1 (or the pseudogene TRBV3-2) and TRBJ2-1; 9 bases fit TRBD1. The CDR3 has 16 amino acids. With 4 bases clipped from V and 5 bases from J, the junction kept 9 bases outside the gene matches. The germline CDR1 and CDR2 sequences are LGHDT and YNNKEL (reference sequence). The CDR3 is CASSPLRGQGNNEQFF. CDR3 nucleotides: TGTGCCAGCAGCCCACTCCGAGGACAGGGGAACAATGAGCAGTTCTTC.

The chain carries TRBV25-1 and TRBJ2-7; 7 positions match TRBD1. CDR1 is MGHDK and CDR2 is SYGVNS in the germline V gene. The V and J ends lost 2 bases and 2 bases, in that order; junction bases with no gene match: 3. The CDR3 spans 14 residues. CDR3: CASSEGQGAYEQYF. The CDR3 DNA reads TGTGCCAGCAGTGAAGGGCAGGGGGCCTACGAGCAGTACTTC.